The sequence of this T cell receptor (beta chain) was determined in a study of blood T cell repertoires in COVID-19. This clone was recorded once. Generated by immunoSEQ multiplex PCR, the TCRdb table keeps only in-frame clones and is missing some. The sample lists about 130,000 clones, roughly 90% occurring once. The V end lost 5 bases, the J end lost 4 bases, and 13 bases lay between the germline ends. Per the germline V gene, CDR1 is SEHNR and CDR2 is FQNEAQ (reference sequence). The CDR3 extends over 14 amino acids. The TCR was taken from a man aged 45-65 years with active COVID-19. This rearrangement joins TRBV7-9 to TRBJ2-3; D gene ambiguous. Sequenced: peripheral blood. The CDR3 coding sequence is TGTGCCAGCAGCCACCCCCTAGTACCAGATACGCAGTATTTT. Its protein is CASSHPLVPDTQYF. The variable domain in full, completed from reference TRBV7-9 and TRBJ2-3, reads DTGVSQNPRHKITKRGQNVTFRCDPISEHNRLYWYRQTLGQGPEFLTYFQNEAQLEKSRLLSDRFSAERPKGSFSTLEIQRTEQGDSAMYLCASSHPLVPDTQYFGPGTRLTVL.